This TCR beta chain was captured by sequencing in a study of relationships among human T cell subsets. The V gene's germline CDR1 is KGHDR and CDR2 SFDVKD. This CDR3 is 16 amino acids long. The ends lost 4 bases at V and 5 bases at J; junction bases unmatched: 10. After negative selection with anti-CD4 multisort beads, CD8+ T cells were positively selected with anti-CD8 beads. Magnetic beads coated with subset-specific antibodies isolated the T cell subsets. Study-wide points: Th1, Th2 and regulatory T cells shared many CDR3 sequences.

Semiquantitative ARM-PCR amplified T cell receptor alpha and beta CDR3 regions from mRNA. Exponential amplification used communal superprimers after tagged nested gene-specific primers in ARM-PCR. TCRdb independently ran MiXCR on the multiplex PCR reads; one entry per CDR3 protein. Found here are 5,000 to 6,500 distinct CDR3 sequences, around two thirds of them singletons; the top ten hold less than 75%. Comments on this clonotype: Its specificity is not known.

The receptor comes from a man aged 35-49 years in good health. Sequenced material: CD8+ T cells sorted from blood. J is TRBJ2-3 and V is TRBV24-1; TRBD1 matches at 8 bases. The CDR3 region is CATSDPRDRGLDTQYF. CDR3 DNA sequence: TGTGCCACCAGTGACCCCCGCGACAGGGGCCTAGATACGCAGTATTTT.